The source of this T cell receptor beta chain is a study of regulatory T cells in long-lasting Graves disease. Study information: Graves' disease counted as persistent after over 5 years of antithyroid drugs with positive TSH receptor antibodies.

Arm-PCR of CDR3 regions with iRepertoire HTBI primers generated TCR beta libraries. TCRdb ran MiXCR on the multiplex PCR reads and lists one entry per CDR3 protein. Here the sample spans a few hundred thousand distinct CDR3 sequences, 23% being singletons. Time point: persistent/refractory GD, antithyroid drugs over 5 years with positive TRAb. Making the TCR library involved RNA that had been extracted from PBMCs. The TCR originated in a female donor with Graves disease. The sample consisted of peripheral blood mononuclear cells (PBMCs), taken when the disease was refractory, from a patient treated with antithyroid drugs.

CDR3 nucleotides: TGCAGCGCAAGAACGGGGGGGGACACTGAAGCTTTCTTT. This translates into CSARTGGDTEAFF. The chain is built from TRBV29-1 and TRBJ1-1; maybe TRBD1 (5 bases). The germline V gene has CDR1 SQVTM and CDR2 ANQGSEA. This CDR3 spans 13 amino acids. V was pared by 7 bases and J by 3 bases, with 15 bases between.